This entry lists 16 T cell receptor beta chains sequenced from one sample in a study of neurological immune-mediated disorders. TCRdb re-analysed the 5' RACE reads in MiXCR, keeping a single row per CDR3 protein. The table lists 15,000 to 20,000 distinct CDR3 sequences, approximately 12% of them singletons. The specimen was CD8+ T cells from blood. All receptors derive from a woman in her fifties or sixties in good health.

With regard to this clonotype: With a much larger clone just one base away, this may be a read error. The chain recombines TRBV6-6 with TRBJ2-7, with D tentatively TRBD1 (6 bases). This CDR3 has 14 amino acids. Germline V gene data show CDR1 as MNHNY and CDR2 as SVGAGI (reference sequence). V gave up 1 base and J gave up 5 bases, with 12 bases separating them. The CDR3 here is CASSYLVTGNEQYF. The CDR3 coding sequence is TGTGCCAGCAGTTACTTAGTTACAGGGAACGAGCAGTACTTC.

This clonotype was seen ten or more times. The rearrangement links TRBV4-3 to TRBJ2-1; no definite D call. The CDR3 is 17 amino acids. CDR1 and CDR2 from the germline V gene are LGHNA and YSLEER. Trimming left V 0 bases short and J 3 bases short, with 15 bases between. The CDR3 loop reads CASSQDSRANLYNEQFF. CDR3 DNA: TGCGCCAGCAGCCAAGATTCCCGGGCCAACCTCTACAATGAGCAGTTCTTC.

In its sample, this clonotype was seen many times. The J gene is TRBJ2-1, the V gene TRBV7-8; D call uncertain. The germline V and J ends were trimmed by 7 bases and 8 bases, with 21 bases remaining between them. The germline V gene has CDR1 SGHVS and CDR2 FQNEAQ. The CDR3 is 15 amino acids. In nucleotides, the CDR3 is TGTGCCAGCACCAGACCGGGCAGGCTAGTGGATGAGCAGTTCTTC. This translates into CASTRPGRLVDEQFF.

This clonotype was seen at least ten times. The chain recombines TRBV20-1 with TRBJ2-5, with 8 nucleotides matching TRBD2. Unmatched junction bases numbered 13, after V lost 2 bases and J lost 5 bases. The CDR3 covers 16 residues. Germline V gene lookup returns CDR1 DFQATT and CDR2 SNEGSKA (reference sequence). As DNA, the CDR3 is TGCAGTGCTAGAACGACGGGAGGGCTATCCTCCGAGACCCAGTACTTC. Translation: CSARTTGGLSSETQYF.

Points on this clonotype: Given a much more abundant clone one base away, this may be a read error. This rearrangement joins TRBV6-5 to TRBJ2-7, with D tentatively TRBD1 (6 bases). The CDR3 runs to 12 residues. CDR1 is MNHEY, CDR2 SVGAGI, per germline. In DNA form, the CDR3 reads TGTTCCAGCAGGGGCAACTCCTACGAGCAGTACTTC. It codes for CSSRGNSYEQYF.

This clonotype was observed many times. The chain uses TRBV2 and TRBJ2-1, with TRBD2 matching over 9 bases. From germline, CDR1 is SNHLY and CDR2 FYNNEI. The CDR3 runs 14 residues. V lost 10 bases and J lost 6; bases outside the gene matches: 10. In nucleotides, the CDR3 is TGTGCCAATGGCGCGGGAGGGATCGGCAATGAGCAGTTCTTC. This gives the protein CANGAGGIGNEQFF. The whole variable domain, filled in from reference TRBV2 and TRBJ2-1, reads EPEVTQTPSHQVTQMGQEVILRCVPISNHLYFYWYRQILGQKVEFLVSFYNNEISEKSEIFDDQFSVERPDGSNFTLKIRSTKLEDSAMYFCANGAGGIGNEQFFGPGTRLTVL.

This clonotype came up many times. Since a much larger clone is just one base distant, this may be a read error. This rearrangement joins TRBV6-1 to TRBJ2-7, with unresolved D. This CDR3 is built from 13 residues. The V end was cut by 4 bases, the J end by 5 bases, with 12 bases between. Germline loops: CDR1 MNHNS, CDR2 SASEGT. The CDR3 DNA is TGTGCCAGCAGTGTCGCGCCAGCGCACGAGCAGTACTTC. This gives the protein CASSVAPAHEQYF.

This clonotype appeared many times. The chain is built from TRBV9 and TRBJ1-2; 7 bases are a match to TRBD1. Germline CDR1 is SGDLS and CDR2 is YYNGEE. CDR3 size: 16 residues. Trimming at V came to 3 bases and at J to 0 bases, leaving 8 bases not matched to a gene. CDR3 sequence reads: CASSASDRAPNYGYTF. In DNA, the CDR3 is TGTGCCAGCAGCGCCTCCGACAGGGCTCCTAACTATGGCTACACCTTC.

This clonotype came up many times. The CDR3 DNA reads as TGCGCCAGCAGCTTGGCCAGAGGCCAGGGAGAGTTCTTC. The encoded protein is CASSLARGQGEFF. The gene calls are TRBV5-1 and TRBJ2-1, with D tentatively TRBD1 or TRBD2 (5 bases each). The CDR3 totals 13 residues. The germline V gene has CDR1 SGHRS and CDR2 YFSETQ. V was clipped by 0 bases and J by 14 bases, with 15 bases between them.

This clonotype was picked up many times. V usage is TRBV4-3 and J usage is TRBJ2-1; a possible D gene is TRBD1 (6 bases). This CDR3 spans 14 amino acids. CDR1 and CDR2 (germline): LGHNA, YSLEER. Trimming removed 3 bases from V and 2 bases from J, with 8 bases in between. DNA of the CDR3: TGCGCCAGCAGCCAGGGGGCAGCCTACAATGAGCAGTTCTTC. Translating it yields CASSQGAAYNEQFF.

This clonotype was detected many times. This chain connects TRBV5-6 to TRBJ2-1; D possibly matches TRBD1 or TRBD2 (6 bases each). This CDR3 is built from 12 residues. Germline V gene data show CDR1 as SGHDT and CDR2 as YYEEEE. V lost 4 bases to trimming and J lost 7 bases, with 9 bases between them. CDR3 residues: CASSGGGNEQFF. CDR3 DNA: TGTGCCAGCAGCGGAGGGGGTAATGAGCAGTTCTTC.

This clonotype was seen at least ten times. The chain joins TRBV13 to TRBJ2-7; a possible D gene is TRBD2 (6 bases). Germline loops: CDR1 PRHDT, CDR2 FYEKMQ (reference sequence). Trimming took off 0 bases at V and 3 bases at J, with 21 bases between the two ends. This CDR3 has 18 amino acids. CDR3 protein: CASSLGRSGPDYHYEQYF. Written as DNA, the CDR3 is TGTGCCAGCAGCTTAGGCCGAAGTGGACCGGACTATCACTACGAGCAGTACTTC.

This clonotype was picked up many times. In nucleotides, the CDR3 is TGCGCCAGCAGCCAAGAGCCGTCGCAGGTGTTCTCCTACAATGAGCAGTTCTTC. Protein product: CASSQEPSQVFSYNEQFF. The chain recombines TRBV4-3 with TRBJ2-1; D unclear. Looked up from germline, CDR1 is LGHNA and CDR2 is YSLEER. This CDR3 has 18 residues. V shed 0 bases and J shed 0 bases, with 15 bases lying between them.

This clonotype was counted many times. The V and J genes are TRBV4-1 and TRBJ1-1; D is perhaps TRBD1 (6 bases). The V and J ends lost 4 bases and 0 bases respectively, with 12 bases between them. The germline V gene encodes CDR1 MGHRA and CDR2 YSYEKL. The CDR3 length is 15 residues. CDR3 in DNA: TGCGCCAGCAGCCCAGGGGTTGGAGTGAACACTGAAGCTTTCTTT. Translation gives CASSPGVGVNTEAFF.

Many counts were recorded for this clonotype. The chain is built from TRBV6-2 or TRBV6-3 and TRBJ2-1, with TRBD2 as a possible D gene (7 bases). The V end lost 11 bases, the J end lost 9 bases, and 14 bases lay between the germline ends. The germline CDR1 and CDR2 sequences are MNHEY and SVGEGT. The CDR3 totals 11 residues. CDR3 sequence: CAGGGAGEQFF. The CDR3 DNA sequence: TGTGCCGGAGGGGGGGCCGGTGAGCAGTTCTTC.

This clonotype was counted at least ten times. The chain has TRBV7-3 and TRBJ2-7, with unresolved D. Trimming left V 8 bases short and J 3 bases short, with 14 bases between. Germline V gene sequence: CDR1 SGHTA, CDR2 FQGTGA. The CDR3 is 13 residues long. CDR3 DNA: TGTGCCAGCTCTCCTGGCGGATTCTACGAGCAGTACTTC. Amino acid sequence: CASSPGGFYEQYF.